This entry lists 17 T cell receptor beta chains sequenced from one sample in a study of identical twins. One entry per CDR3 protein results from TCRdb running MiXCR on the 5' RACE reads. Of fewer than 550,000 distinct CDR3 sequences in the sample, over 12% were seen once. These data are also associated with another study on yellow fever vaccine responses in identical twins.

Sequenced: CD4+ T cells sorted from blood. These receptor sequences come from a woman between 18 and 29 years old in good health.

A few counts support this clonotype. The chain has TRBV7-6 and TRBJ2-5; D uncertain. Looked up from germline, CDR1 is SGHVS and CDR2 is FNYEAQ. CDR3 length: 12 amino acids. Trimming shortened V by 5 bases and J by 2 bases, and 6 bases separated the two germline ends. CDR3 sequence: CASSKQQETQYF. The CDR3 DNA is TGTGCCAGCAGCAAACAACAAGAGACCCAGTACTTC.

This chain uses TRBV5-1 with TRBJ2-1; D is ambiguous. Per germline, CDR1 SGHRS and CDR2 YFSETQ. The ends were cut back, 0 bases at V and 6 bases at J, with 13 bases in the middle. This CDR3 comprises 15 residues. The CDR3 is CASSLGTVATNEQFF. The CDR3 DNA reads as TGCGCCAGCAGCTTGGGAACCGTGGCCACCAATGAGCAGTTCTTC.

The chain uses TRBV14 and TRBJ2-3; D unclear. The CDR3 spans 14 residues. CDR1 and CDR2 from the germline V gene are SGHDN and FVKESK. The V end was cut by 0 bases, the J end by 4 bases, with 8 bases between. The CDR3 DNA reads TGTGCCAGCAGCCAAGAGTACCGGGCAGATACGCAGTATTTT. This translates into CASSQEYRADTQYF.

This clonotype was seen more than once but under ten times. The genes are TRBV12-3 or TRBV12-4 and TRBJ2-7; possibly TRBD2 for D (5 bases). The V end lost 2 bases, the J end lost 7 bases, and 12 bases lay between the germline ends. CDR3 length: 13 residues. CDR3 coding DNA: TGTGCCAGCAGTTTAAAACAGAGAGGGGAGCAGTACGTC. Its translation: CASSLKQRGEQYV.

This rearrangement joins TRBV28 to TRBJ2-2; D not resolved. The germline CDR1 and CDR2 sequences are MDHEN and SYDVKM. Trimming took 6 bases from V and 5 from J, leaving 7 bases between them. The CDR3 runs to 12 residues. CDR3 DNA sequence: TGTGCCAGCAGACGACAAACCGGGGAGCTGTTTTTT. This translates into CASRRQTGELFF.

This chain connects TRBV7-2 to TRBJ2-2; 12 bases are a match to TRBD2. V gave up 5 bases and J gave up 6 bases; unmatched junction bases: 4. This CDR3 has 15 residues. Looked up from germline, CDR1 is SGHTA and CDR2 is FQGNSA. CDR3 protein: CASSPGTSGPGELFF. DNA for the CDR3: TGTGCCAGCAGCCCCGGGACTAGCGGGCCCGGGGAGCTGTTTTTT.

The chain has TRBV5-8 and TRBJ1-1; D is perhaps TRBD1 (5 bases). Trimming pared 4 bases from V and 8 bases from J, leaving 12 bases between. Germline loops: CDR1 SGHTS, CDR2 YDEGEE. The CDR3 runs to 12 residues. CDR3: CASSRGTGEAFF. The CDR3 DNA reads as TGTGCCAGCAGCCGCGGGACGGGCGAAGCTTTCTTT.

This clonotype was seen only a few times. The V call is TRBV5-6, the J call TRBJ1-3; possible D gene TRBD1, 5 bases. V was shortened by 2 bases and J by 0 bases, with 6 bases between the two germline ends. Germline assignment: CDR1 SGHDT and CDR2 YYEEEE. The CDR3 has 14 residues. CDR3 sequence: CASSFQGSGNTIYF. CDR3 DNA sequence: TGTGCCAGCAGCTTCCAGGGCTCTGGAAACACCATATATTTT.

This clonotype showed up many times. The rearrangement uses TRBV7-6 and TRBJ2-7, with a weak D call TRBD1 (5 bases). Germline lookup yields CDR1 SGHVS and CDR2 FNYEAQ. The CDR3 contains 13 residues. The V end was cut by 5 bases, the J end by 2 bases, with 10 bases between. The CDR3 loop is CASSPGHPYEQYV. DNA of the CDR3: TGTGCCAGCAGCCCAGGACATCCCTACGAGCAGTACGTC.

V is TRBV28 and J is TRBJ1-2, with TRBD1 as a possible D gene (5 bases). V gave up 8 bases and J gave up 4 bases, with 11 bases separating them. CDR3 length equals 12 residues. Per the germline V gene, CDR1 is MDHEN and CDR2 is SYDVKM. This CDR3 is CASSSQVYGYTF. CDR3 nucleotides: TGTGCCAGCTCTTCACAGGTCTATGGCTACACCTTC.

This clonotype has only a few counts. The J gene is TRBJ2-7, the V gene TRBV4-1; no firm D call. The germline V and J ends were trimmed by 1 base and 2 bases, with 18 bases remaining between them. The CDR3 totals 17 residues. CDR1 and CDR2 (germline): MGHRA, YSYEKL. The CDR3, as DNA: TGCGCCAGCAGCCAAGCACCCCCAGGATTCGGTGCCTACGAGCAGTACTTC. Translation: CASSQAPPGFGAYEQYF.

The gene calls are TRBV28 and TRBJ2-7; unclear D gene. V dropped 6 bases and J dropped 2 bases, with 8 bases sitting between them. In germline, CDR1 is MDHEN, CDR2 SYDVKM. This CDR3 region has 12 residues. CDR3 sequence: CASSSMAYEQYV. In DNA form, the CDR3 reads TGTGCCAGCAGCAGCATGGCCTACGAGCAGTACGTC.

This clonotype was observed a few times. This chain joins TRBV24-1 and TRBJ2-1; 8 nucleotides line up with TRBD2. Trimming took 3 bases from V and 8 from J; bases not matched to a gene: 11. The CDR3 contains 16 residues. Germline CDR1 reads KGHDR; CDR2 reads SFDVKD. The CDR3 here is CATSDGVAGGLYEQFF. The CDR3 DNA reads TGTGCCACCAGTGATGGGGTGGCGGGAGGATTATATGAGCAGTTCTTC.

J is TRBJ2-7 and V is TRBV2; D is tentatively TRBD1 or TRBD2 (5 bases each). Germline loops: CDR1 SNHLY, CDR2 FYNNEI. Trimming left V 5 bases short and J 8 bases short, with 13 bases between. The CDR3 consists of 12 residues. CDR3 DNA sequence: TGTGCCAGCAGTCCCCCGGAGGACAAGCAGTACGTC. Protein: CASSPPEDKQYV.

There are a few counts of this clonotype. The chain is built from TRBV5-1 and TRBJ2-3, with D possibly called TRBD1 or TRBD2 (5 bases each). The CDR3 extends over 16 amino acids. Germline V gene lookup returns CDR1 SGHRS and CDR2 YFSETQ. V lost 4 bases and J lost 5, with 20 bases in between. Written as DNA, the CDR3 is TGCGCCAGCAGCAGATCCGGGACGCAAGGTCAAGATACGCAGTATTTT. This encodes CASSRSGTQGQDTQYF.

This rearrangement joins TRBV5-5 to TRBJ2-3, with TRBD1 as a possible D gene (6 bases). The CDR3 covers 15 residues. V gave up 4 bases and J gave up 2 bases, with 14 bases separating them. CDR1 is SGHKS and CDR2 is YYEKEE in the germline V gene (reference sequence). This chain's CDR3 is CASSIRTEDTDTQYF. Here the CDR3 DNA reads TGTGCCAGCAGCATAAGGACAGAGGACACAGATACGCAGTATTTT.

The chain has TRBV5-1 and TRBJ2-7; D unresolved. This CDR3 contains 13 residues. CDR1 and CDR2 from the germline V gene are SGHRS and YFSETQ. V was pared by 3 bases and J by 3 bases, with 10 bases between. The CDR3 loop is CASSSSSLYEQYF. CDR3 coding DNA: TGCGCCAGCAGCTCCTCCAGCCTCTACGAGCAGTACTTC.